A selection of T cell receptor beta chains follows, all from one sample in a study of OX40 agonist ivuxolimab in advanced cancers. Method: immunoSEQ multiplex PCR; TCRdb's copy keeps in-frame clones and lacks some. The repertoire includes approximately 50,000 clones, approximately 93% of them detected once, and around a sixth sits in the top ten. The sample in question was CD4+ or CD8+ T cells sorted from blood, obtained in a trial of the OX40 agonist ivuxolimab. The receptors originated from an adult with an advanced solid tumor such as melanoma, head and neck, liver or kidney cancer. Each CDR3 is given with its conserved first and last residue. A D gene is named only where the DNA matches it firmly. A row's size may be missing; if present it is once, few, many or a size class.

CDR3 protein: CASSEGMIGDQPQHF
CDR3 DNA: TGTGCCAGCAGTGAAGGTATGATCGGGGATCAGCCCCAGCATTTT
CDR3 length: 15
D gene: NA
clone size: NA
J gene: TRBJ1-5
V gene: TRBV2

CDR3 protein: CASSYSGGNTEAFF
CDR3 DNA: TGTGCCAGCAGTTACTCCGGGGGGAACACTGAAGCTTTCTTT
CDR3 length: 14
D gene: NA
clone size: NA
J gene: TRBJ1-1
V gene: TRBV6-5

CDR3 protein: CASSAFGDNEQFF
CDR3 DNA: TGTGCCAGCAGTGCGTTTGGAGACAATGAGCAGTTCTTC
CDR3 length: 13
D gene: NA
clone size: medium-sized
J gene: TRBJ2-1
V gene: TRBV6-5

CDR3 protein: CASSFQNEQFF
CDR3 DNA: TGTGCCAGCAGTTTTCAGAATGAGCAGTTCTTC
CDR3 length: 11
D gene: NA
clone size: NA
J gene: TRBJ2-1
V gene: TRBV28

CDR3 protein: CASGQGGYEQYF
CDR3 DNA: TGTGCCAGTGGACAGGGGGGCTACGAGCAGTACTTC
CDR3 length: 12
D gene: TRBD1
clone size: NA
J gene: TRBJ2-7
V gene: TRBV7-9

CDR3 protein: CASSLYTSTDTQYF
CDR3 DNA: TGTGCCAGCAGCTTGTATACTAGCACAGATACGCAGTATTTT
CDR3 length: 14
D gene: NA
clone size: NA
J gene: TRBJ2-3
V gene: TRBV7-8

CDR3 protein: CASSYPGEAFF
CDR3 DNA: TGTGCCAGCAGTTACCCCGGTGAAGCTTTCTTT
CDR3 length: 11
D gene: NA
clone size: NA
J gene: TRBJ1-1
V gene: TRBV6-6

CDR3 protein: CASTEEMIEQYF
CDR3 DNA: TGTGCCAGCACGGAGGAAATGATCGAGCAGTACTTC
CDR3 length: 12
D gene: NA
clone size: NA
J gene: TRBJ2-7
V gene: TRBV2

CDR3 protein: CASSLVVLAGASYNEQFF
CDR3 DNA: TGCGCCAGCAGCTTGGTTGTACTAGCGGGAGCCTCCTACAATGAGCAGTTCTTC
CDR3 length: 18
D gene: TRBD2
clone size: NA
J gene: TRBJ2-1
V gene: TRBV5-1

CDR3 protein: CASGLVHGSEAFF
CDR3 DNA: TGTGCTAGTGGTTTGGTACATGGGAGTGAAGCTTTCTTT
CDR3 length: 13
D gene: NA
clone size: NA
J gene: TRBJ1-1
V gene: TRBV12-5

CDR3 protein: CASSPPREQYF
CDR3 DNA: TGTGCCAGCTCACCACCACGCGAGCAGTACTTC
CDR3 length: 11
D gene: NA
clone size: NA
J gene: TRBJ2-7
V gene: TRBV18

CDR3 protein: CASSSGLAGGPNNEQFF
CDR3 DNA: TGTGCCAGCAGCTCTGGACTAGCGGGGGGGCCTAACAATGAGCAGTTCTTC
CDR3 length: 17
D gene: TRBD2
clone size: NA
J gene: TRBJ2-1
V gene: TRBV5-4

CDR3 protein: CASSPEAFYEQYF
CDR3 DNA: TGTGCCAGCAGCCCAGAGGCATTCTACGAGCAGTACTTC
CDR3 length: 13
D gene: NA
clone size: NA
J gene: TRBJ2-7
V gene: TRBV9

CDR3 protein: CAWIPSGSPYEQYF
CDR3 DNA: TGTGCCTGGATACCTAGCGGGAGTCCCTACGAGCAGTACTTC
CDR3 length: 14
D gene: TRBD2
clone size: once
J gene: TRBJ2-7
V gene: TRBV30

CDR3 protein: CASSFGPGVGKLFF
CDR3 DNA: TGTGCCAGCAGTTTCGGGCCTGGTGTAGGGAAACTGTTTTTT
CDR3 length: 14
D gene: NA
clone size: NA
J gene: TRBJ1-4
V gene: TRBV27

CDR3 protein: CASSSSGVSYEQYF
CDR3 DNA: TGTGCCAGCAGTTCTAGCGGGGTTTCCTACGAGCAGTACTTC
CDR3 length: 14
D gene: TRBD2
clone size: NA
J gene: TRBJ2-7
V gene: TRBV6-5

CDR3 protein: CASSFPGLAGWYTQYF
CDR3 DNA: TGTGCCAGCAGCTTCCCAGGACTAGCGGGATGGTATACGCAGTATTTT
CDR3 length: 16
D gene: TRBD2
clone size: once
J gene: TRBJ2-3
V gene: TRBV11-2